The 26 T cell receptor beta chains below all came from one sample that was sequenced in a study of T cells in Graves' hyperthyroidism and ophthalmopathy. Amplified regions were TCR beta CDR3 sequences from RNA transcripts. The primer set for the first-round RT-PCR of the TCR CDR3 was HTBI. Each CDR3 protein gets one entry after TCRdb re-called the multiplex PCR reads with MiXCR. The sample has a few hundred thousand distinct CDR3 sequences, over 15% seen once; the top ten hold 17%. The specimen was blood. These receptors were taken from a woman aged 18 to 35 with Graves' ophthalmopathy.

The V and J genes are TRBV16 and TRBJ1-1; tentatively, D is TRBD1 (6 bases). Per germline, CDR1 KGHSY and CDR2 FQNENV. The V end lost 1 base, the J end lost 5 bases, and 14 bases lay between the germline ends. The CDR3 spans 15 residues. The CDR3 loop reads CASSQWGAGSTEAFF. CDR3 DNA: TGTGCCAGCAGCCAATGGGGGGCAGGGTCTACTGAAGCTTTCTTT. The whole variable domain, remainder taken from reference TRBV16 and TRBJ1-1, is GEEVAQTPKHLVRGEGQKAKLYCAPIKGHSYVFWYQQVLKNEFKFLISFQNENVFDETGMPKERFSAKCLPNSPCSLEIQATKLEDSAVYFCASSQWGAGSTEAFFGQGTRLTVV.

In the case of this clonotype: Given a much more abundant clone one base away, this may be a read error. The chain recombines TRBV7-2 with TRBJ1-2; 8 bases align to TRBD1. J lost 4 bases, V lost 5 bases, and 9 bases had no gene match. In germline, CDR1 is SGHTA, CDR2 FQGNSA. The CDR3 length is 15 residues. CDR3 bases: TGTGCCAGCAGCCTCTGGGACAGGAGTCCCTATGGCTACACCTTC. It specifies CASSLWDRSPYGYTF.

The V gene is TRBV3-1, the J gene TRBJ2-5; 7 bases fit TRBD2. The junction had 13 bases not matched to a gene; V was cut back by 0 bases and J by 3 bases. This CDR3 is built from 18 residues. Germline CDR1 reads LGHDT; CDR2 reads YNNKEL (reference sequence). CDR3 protein: CASSQDRRSASGKETQYF. CDR3 nucleotide sequence: TGTGCCAGCAGCCAAGATAGGCGGTCGGCTAGCGGTAAAGAGACCCAGTACTTC.

The rearrangement uses TRBV4-1 and TRBJ1-1; unclear D gene. Germline V lookup: CDR1 MGHRA, CDR2 YSYEKL. This CDR3 spans 15 amino acids. Trimming shortened V by 3 bases and J by 2 bases, and 13 bases separated the two germline ends. The CDR3 DNA follows: TGCGCCAGCAGCCACTACCGGGTTCTTAACACTGAAGCTTTCTTT. It yields the protein CASSHYRVLNTEAFF.

This chain connects TRBV29-1 to TRBJ2-7; D unclear. The germline CDR1 and CDR2 sequences are SQVTM and ANQGSEA. Trimming stripped 5 bases from V and 6 bases from J, with 5 bases between. The CDR3 runs to 9 residues. The CDR3 is CSVSTEQYF. Written as DNA, the CDR3 is TGCAGCGTTTCGACCGAGCAGTACTTC.

This clonotype was detected a few times. This chain joins TRBV3-1 and TRBJ2-3; D gene uncertain. CDR1 LGHDT and CDR2 YNNKEL come from the germline V gene (reference sequence). The CDR3 runs 16 residues. V was cut by 0 bases and J by 1 base, with 11 bases left in between. The CDR3 sequence: CASSQDWAVGTDTQYF. The CDR3 nucleotides read TGTGCCAGCAGCCAAGATTGGGCGGTAGGCACAGATACGCAGTATTTT.

As concerns this clonotype: One base away lies a much larger clone, so this may be a sequencing read error. The genes are TRBV28 and TRBJ1-4; D is perhaps TRBD1 (6 bases). The CDR3 has 18 residues. The V gene's germline CDR1 is MDHEN and CDR2 SYDVKM. The ends were cut back, 4 bases at V and 0 bases at J, with 18 bases in the middle. CDR3 nucleotide sequence: TGTGCCAGCAGTTCCGGGGGAACGGACAGTGCAACTAATGAAAAACTGTTTTTT. Its protein is CASSSGGTDSATNEKLFF.

This clonotype came up a few times. The CDR3 here is CASSERAEYEQYF. The DNA for the CDR3 is TGCGCCAGCAGCGAAAGAGCAGAGTACGAGCAGTACTTC. This chain connects TRBV4-1 to TRBJ2-7; D call uncertain. The V end lost 5 bases, the J end lost 4 bases, and 12 bases lay between the germline ends. CDR1 and CDR2 from the germline V gene are MGHRA and YSYEKL. CDR3 size: 13 residues.

In this sample, this clonotype turned up a few times. V and J are TRBV28 and TRBJ2-1; 16 nucleotides line up with TRBD2. V lost 5 bases and J lost 5; bases outside the gene matches: 6. The CDR3 is 17 amino acids. Germline V gene sequence: CDR1 MDHEN, CDR2 SYDVKM. CDR3 region: CASSPGLAGGPDNEQFF. DNA of the CDR3: TGTGCCAGCAGTCCGGGACTAGCGGGAGGGCCCGACAATGAGCAGTTCTTC.

This clonotype came up many times. The V call is TRBV20-1, the J call TRBJ2-1; D may correspond to TRBD1 or TRBD2 (5 bases each). The CDR3 loop spans 15 amino acids. V was clipped by 6 bases and J by 4 bases, with 19 bases between them. Germline-derived CDR1 and CDR2 are DFQATT and SNEGSKA (reference sequence). For the CDR3, the DNA is TGCAGTGCCCCCCCCTCCGGGGCGCGATACAATGAGCAGTTCTTC. This encodes CSAPPSGARYNEQFF.

This clonotype appeared a few times. The genes are TRBV18 and TRBJ2-7; D is undetermined. CDR1 KGHSH and CDR2 LQKENI come from the germline V gene. This CDR3 is 14 amino acids long. V was cut by 3 bases and J by 0 bases, with 9 bases left in between. The CDR3 protein is CASSPVRSSYEQYF. The CDR3 DNA reads as TGTGCCAGCTCACCCGTACGGAGCTCCTACGAGCAGTACTTC.

The chain joins TRBV25-1 to TRBJ1-4; 7 nucleotides match TRBD1. Germline lookup yields CDR1 MGHDK and CDR2 SYGVNS. The CDR3 loop spans 15 amino acids. The J segment lost 5 bases and the V segment lost 3 bases, leaving 6 bases of the junction unmatched. CDR3 in amino acids: CASSEGRGANEKLFF. CDR3 in DNA: TGTGCCAGCAGTGAGGGCAGGGGGGCGAATGAAAAACTGTTTTTT.

This clonotype showed up just a few times. The rearrangement joins TRBV7-8 to TRBJ2-5, with a weak D call TRBD2 (6 bases). The CDR3 sequence is 17 residues long. Trimming removed 2 bases from V and 5 bases from J, with 21 bases in between. Germline V gene data show CDR1 as SGHVS and CDR2 as FQNEAQ. The CDR3 region has the DNA TGTGCCAGCAGCTTAAGGTCTAGCGTATACCCTGGGGAGACCCAGTACTTC. This codes for CASSLRSSVYPGETQYF.

In this sample, this clonotype turned up many times. This sequence joins TRBV11-2 and TRBJ2-1; 15 positions match TRBD2. Germline V gene sequence: CDR1 SGHAT, CDR2 FQNNGV. This CDR3 has 17 amino acids. Trimming took 5 bases from V and 5 from J; bases not matched to a gene: 7. CDR3 sequence reads: CASSLGTSGRTDNEQFF. The CDR3 DNA sequence: TGTGCCAGCAGCCTCGGGACTAGCGGGAGGACAGACAATGAGCAGTTCTTC.

This chain links TRBV3-1 with TRBJ2-1; no clear D gene. The CDR3 is 13 residues long. The germline CDR1 and CDR2 sequences are LGHDT and YNNKEL (reference sequence). V gave up 1 base and J gave up 4 bases, with 5 bases separating them. The CDR3 here is CASSQGHYNEQFF. The CDR3 nucleotides are TGTGCCAGCAGCCAAGGCCATTACAATGAGCAGTTCTTC.

This clonotype came up many times. The genes are TRBV6-1 and TRBJ1-5; weak D call: TRBD1 (6 bases). The CDR3 covers 16 residues. V gave up 7 bases and J gave up 6 bases, with 22 bases separating them. In germline, CDR1 is MNHNS, CDR2 SASEGT. CDR3 bases: TGTGCCAGCATGTCCCCCAGGGGCGAATCGGCTCAGCCCCAGCATTTT. Its translation is CASMSPRGESAQPQHF.

This clonotype was detected many times. CDR3 loop: CASSASGGDTDTQYF. CDR3 nucleotides: TGTGCCAGCAGCGCATCGGGGGGGGACACAGATACGCAGTATTTT. This chain joins TRBV28 and TRBJ2-3; 8 bases fit TRBD2. V shed 6 bases and J 2 bases; nucleotides not matched to a gene: 7. The CDR3 extends over 15 amino acids. Germline V gene lookup returns CDR1 MDHEN and CDR2 SYDVKM.

This sequence joins TRBV20-1 and TRBJ2-5; D call uncertain. CDR1 and CDR2 from the germline V gene are DFQATT and SNEGSKA (reference sequence). The CDR3 is 10 amino acids. The V end lost 6 bases, the J end lost 6 bases, and 8 bases lay between the germline ends. DNA for the CDR3: TGCAGTGCCCAAGGGAAGACCCAGTACTTC. This sequence encodes CSAQGKTQYF.

This clonotype was recorded many times. The chain is built from TRBV28 and TRBJ2-4; no clear D. The V end was cut by 3 bases, the J end by 1 base, with 10 bases between. Looked up from germline, CDR1 is MDHEN and CDR2 is SYDVKM. The CDR3 totals 15 residues. The CDR3 DNA follows: TGTGCCAGCAGTTTGGGGTCGGCTGCCAAAAACATTCAGTACTTC. Amino acids: CASSLGSAAKNIQYF.

In this sample, this clonotype turned up a few times. The rearrangement uses TRBV7-2 and TRBJ1-2; perhaps TRBD1 as D (5 bases). V lost 1 base and J lost 0, with 9 bases in between. The CDR3 extends over 15 amino acids. CDR1 is SGHTA and CDR2 is FQGNSA in the germline V gene. CDR3 nucleotide sequence: TGTGCCAGCAGCTTAGAGAGGACAACTAACTATGGCTACACCTTC. Its translation: CASSLERTTNYGYTF.

This clonotype was counted between two and nine times. The chain combines TRBV4-1 with TRBJ1-4; D gene unclear. Germline V CDR1 and CDR2: MGHRA, YSYEKL. Trimming cost V 0 bases and J 12 bases, with 17 bases left between them. This CDR3 spans 15 amino acids. The CDR3: CASSQDFLSTAELFF. CDR3 nucleotide sequence: TGCGCCAGCAGCCAAGATTTTTTGTCAACGGCGGAACTGTTTTTT.

This clonotype was detected many times. The chain joins TRBV18 to TRBJ2-2; D unclear. Germline V CDR1 and CDR2: KGHSH, LQKENI. V was shortened by 1 base and J by 1 base, with 4 bases between the two germline ends. The CDR3 covers 14 residues. The CDR3 region is CASSPRQNTGELFF. The CDR3 DNA reads TGTGCCAGCTCACCACGACAGAACACCGGGGAGCTGTTTTTT.

This clonotype has ten or more counts. This chain uses TRBV7-8 with TRBJ1-6, with a weak D call TRBD1 (6 bases). This CDR3 is built from 15 residues. V was shortened by 3 bases and J by 9 bases, with 15 bases between the two germline ends. The germline V gene encodes CDR1 SGHVS and CDR2 FQNEAQ. CDR3 residues: CASSFGGQSISPLHF. CDR3 coding DNA: TGTGCCAGCAGCTTCGGTGGACAGTCGATTTCACCCCTCCACTTT. The complete variable domain, with remaining parts taken from reference TRBV7-8 and TRBJ1-6, reads GAGVSQSPRYKVAKRGQDVALRCDPISGHVSLFWYQQALGQGPEFLTYFQNEAQLDKSGLPSDRFFAERPEGSVSTLKIQRTQQEDSAVYLCASSFGGQSISPLHFGNGTRLTVT.

The V gene is TRBV6-2 or TRBV6-3, the J gene TRBJ1-6, with D hard to call. This CDR3 has 15 residues. Germline values: CDR1 MNHEY, CDR2 SVGEGT. Between the trimmed V and J ends, which lost 5 bases and 6 bases, there was a span of 14 bases. The CDR3 spells CASSNTGRTNSPLHF. The CDR3 nucleotides read TGTGCCAGCAGTAATACTGGACGGACTAATTCACCCCTCCACTTT.

The chain carries TRBV5-1 and TRBJ2-3; 9 positions match TRBD1. The V gene's germline CDR1 is SGHRS and CDR2 YFSETQ. This CDR3 has 15 amino acids. With 6 bases clipped from V and 2 bases from J, the junction kept 7 bases outside the gene matches. The CDR3: CASTTGTGFTDTQYF. The CDR3 coding sequence is TGCGCCAGCACGACCGGGACAGGGTTCACAGATACGCAGTATTTT.

There are many counts of this clonotype. V gene TRBV7-2 combines with J gene TRBJ2-7; D is unresolved. This CDR3 region has 11 residues. CDR1 and CDR2 from the germline V gene are SGHTA and FQGNSA. With 5 bases removed from V and 4 bases from J, the gap between germline ends came to 6 bases. The CDR3: CASSPKYEQYF. CDR3 bases: TGTGCCAGCAGCCCCAAATACGAGCAGTACTTC.